This TCR beta chain was recorded in a study of blood T cell repertoires in COVID-19 (dated by TCRdb to the early 2020s). A note on the overall study: Samples covering the acute and convalescent phases of COVID-19 were provided by collaborators in the United States, Italy and Spain. The prospective study material was composed of cDNA or gDNA derived from T cells, B-cell-depleted T cells, or PBMCs. Subjects who had been exposed to COVID-19, were actively infected with it, or had recovered from it provided the deeply sampled blood TCRbeta repertoires that made up the dataset. The repertoires were released in a freely available public database meant as a resource for research on the immune response to SARS-CoV-2. The samples were drawn from the first 160 participants of the ongoing ImmuneRACE study and from 1,254 subjects provided by 6 global collaborators. Sample metadata almost always included a de-identified subject ID, COVID-19 status, age in years and sex. Where available, HLA class I and class II types were taken from metadata supplied by the sample provider and were not determined by assay-based typing. Here is what the overall study found, with its caveats: The amount of clinical and demographic metadata varied by source and participant and was provided uncurated.

In the prospective study, participants were roughly 18 to 95 years old, resided in around 25 geographic areas of the United States, and were enrolled through a virtual design. To assign participants to cohorts, the prospective study relied on clinical history that participants themselves reported in a screening survey and a study questionnaire. For ImmuneRACE Cohort 3, a participant was defined as recovered based on two consecutive negative NP/OP PCR tests, clearance by a healthcare professional, or resolution of symptoms. In the prospective study, whole blood, serum and a nasopharyngeal or oropharyngeal swab were collected from each participant by mobile phlebotomists. Over a 2-month period, participants in the prospective study had the option of providing additional blood draws and questionnaires. Prospective study blood samples were shipped either frozen or at room temperature before DNA extraction.

In the case of this clone: Its antigen specificity is not known. No base quality information exists; no much larger clone differs at one position.

TCRbeta CDR3 regions were amplified from genomic DNA using the immunoSEQ Assay, a bias-controlled multiplex PCR. In the authors' own workflow: Nucleated cell counts per sample were estimated from amplification of reference gene primers within the assay. To quantify the absolute abundance of each unique TCRbeta CDR3 rearrangement, sequence reads were collapsed and filtered. For each sample, productive Simpson clonality was calculated as the square root of Simpson's diversity index over productive rearrangements. This is the immuneACCESS table as TCRdb keeps it, with only in-frame sequences that have V and J called. A part of the clones is gone; compared with another copy, unresolved V genes explain less than half, and the rest is unexplained. From that table come the V and J calls and clone size; the DNA was used to work out D and trimming. The sample table holds approximately 260,000 clones, of which over 85% were seen once. The ten top clones hold under 2.5% of the sample.

There are 12 amino acids in the CDR3, from cysteine to phenylalanine inclusive. Only CDR3 DNA is held: 36 bases, read in frame from base 1. The V and J ends are trimmed by 2 bases and 1 base, leaving 4 bases between them. CDR1 SGHRS and CDR2 YFSETQ are derived from the germline V gene. This clonotype was obtained from a woman aged 60-70 years who had recovered from COVID-19. Sample: PBMCs or T cells enriched from blood (not recorded which). This sequence uses TRBV5-1 and TRBJ2-7, with no reliable assignment of the D segment. Here the CDR3 is given as CASSFGSYEQYF. In nucleotides, the sequence is TGCGCCAGCAGCTTCGGTTCCTACGAGCAGTACTTC.